This T cell receptor (beta chain) was observed in a study of a mutant IDH1 vaccine in newly diagnosed glioma. As for the study in general: Males made up 62.5% and females approximately 38% of treated patients, whose mean age was around 40 years.

Study findings and constraints: Changes in top peripheral clonotypes did not appear linked to pseudoprogression. Vaccine-induced responses were seen in roughly 93% of patients, spanning several MHC alleles.

A remark on this clone: Antigen unknown.

This table comes from immunoSEQ multiplex PCR, and its TCRdb copy is limited to in-frame clones, with some not included. The data contain over 75,000 clones, around 90% of them seen just once; the ten biggest clones take up approximately 0.58%. This sample's time point: baseline, week 1 (first vaccination visit). As for treatment: pre-vaccination baseline after standard-of-care therapy. Each donor presented with a new WHO grade 3 or 4 astrocytoma that tested IDH1-mutant and showed ATRX loss. The germline V gene has CDR1 MNHNS and CDR2 SASEGT. V lost 6 bases, J lost 2 bases, and 9 bases lay in between. This CDR3 has 13 amino acids.

The receptor was isolated from a woman aged 45 to 65 with glioma. Sequenced here: PBMCs, sampled from a glioma patient treated with radiotherapy, temozolomide or both. The chain joins TRBV6-1 to TRBJ2-3, with D unclear. This CDR3 is CASRLSNTDTQYF. The CDR3 nucleotides read TGTGCCAGCAGACTTTCTAACACAGATACGCAGTATTTT.